The 14 T cell receptor beta chains below were found in one sample sequenced in a study of blood T cell repertoires in COVID-19. Using immunoSEQ multiplex PCR, the repertoire was profiled, and TCRdb retains in-frame clones only, with some absent. The sample holds about 110,000 clones; approximately 88% are singletons and the top ten take nearly 0.85%. The source material was peripheral blood. These receptors were collected from a woman in her 70s with acute or convalescent COVID-19.

The gene calls are TRBV20-1 and TRBJ2-5; D is ambiguous. CDR3 size: 11 residues. Germline V gives CDR1 DFQATT, CDR2 SNEGSKA (reference sequence). Trimming shortened V by 5 bases and J by 1 base, and 5 bases separated the two germline ends. The CDR3 region has the DNA TGCAGTGCTCCTCTCCAAGAGACCCAGTACTTC. This gives the protein CSAPLQETQYF.

V and J are TRBV28 and TRBJ2-1, with D tentatively TRBD1 (6 bases). CDR1 is MDHEN, CDR2 SYDVKM, per germline. There are 15 residues in the CDR3. Trimming removed 7 bases at V and 5 bases at J, with 18 bases between. The CDR3 coding sequence is TGTGCCAGCACCTACTTGAGGGGGAAAAACAATGAGCAGTTCTTC. Residues: CASTYLRGKNNEQFF.

V is TRBV13 and J is TRBJ2-3, with D tentatively TRBD1 (5 bases). There are 16 residues in the CDR3. V gave up 3 bases and J gave up 0 bases, with 13 bases separating them. Germline assignment: CDR1 PRHDT and CDR2 FYEKMQ (reference sequence). The CDR3 DNA follows: TGTGCCAGCAGCTTCCAGGGATGGGGTAGCACAGATACGCAGTATTTT. It codes for CASSFQGWGSTDTQYF.

As DNA, the CDR3 is TGTGCCACCAGTGATCGACTTTCCACCGGGACCCAGTACTTC. The encoded protein is CATSDRLSTGTQYF. The gene calls are TRBV24-1 and TRBJ2-5; unclear D gene. Trimming removed 3 bases from V and 7 bases from J, with 14 bases in between. This CDR3 is 14 amino acids long. Per the germline V gene, CDR1 is KGHDR and CDR2 is SFDVKD.

The V and J genes are TRBV21-1 and TRBJ2-1; the listed D gene, TRBD2, was not tested against the DNA. TRBV21-1 is listed as a pseudogene. This CDR3 is built from 15 residues. DNA for the CDR3: TGTGCCAGCACCCTAGCGGCTCCCTCCTACAATGAGCAGTTCTTC. It encodes CASTLAAPSYNEQFF.

The chain carries TRBV11-3 and TRBJ2-3; the match to TRBD2 covers 9 bases. Germline CDR1 reads SGHNT; CDR2 reads YENEEA. The V gene end was trimmed by 3 bases and the J gene end by 3 bases; junction bases not matched to a gene: 4. The CDR3 totals 15 residues. CDR3 sequence: CASSFAGGWTDTQYF. The DNA of the CDR3 is TGTGCCAGCAGCTTTGCGGGGGGGTGGACAGATACGCAGTATTTT.

The chain carries TRBV5-5 and TRBJ2-7; 7 bases align to TRBD2. The ends lost 0 bases at V and 5 bases at J; junction bases unmatched: 5. CDR3 size: 14 residues. Germline CDR1 is SGHKS and CDR2 is YYEKEE (reference sequence). Here the CDR3 DNA reads TGTGCCAGCAGCTTGGGGACTAGTGTCCACGAGCAGTACTTC. It translates to CASSLGTSVHEQYF. Looking up the rest from reference TRBV5-5 and TRBJ2-7 gives the full variable domain: DAGVTQSPTHLIKTRGQQVTLRCSPISGHKSVSWYQQVLGQGPQFIFQYYEKEERGRGNFPDRFSARQFPNYSSELNVNALLLGDSALYLCASSLGTSVHEQYFGPGTRLTVT.

V and J are TRBV5-1 and TRBJ2-7; a possible D gene is TRBD2 (5 bases). V lost 3 bases and J 5 bases, leaving 18 bases between the germline ends. The CDR3 loop spans 15 amino acids. CDR1 and CDR2 from the germline V gene are SGHRS and YFSETQ. In nucleotides, the CDR3 is TGCGCCAGCAGCTCACTAGACCCTACATTGAACGAGCAGTACTTC. Residues: CASSSLDPTLNEQYF.

This clone was seen more than once but under ten times. This chain uses TRBV11-2 with TRBJ2-1; a weak D match, TRBD2 (7 bases). V was trimmed by 3 bases and J by 12 bases, leaving 12 bases between them. CDR1 and CDR2 from the germline V gene are SGHAT and FQNNGV. CDR3 length equals 12 residues. The CDR3 region has the DNA TGTGCCAGCAGCTTGGGGGGGCAGGGGCAGTTCTTC. Translation: CASSLGGQGQFF.

A word on this clone: Other DNA sequences in the sample encode the same CDR3. The chain recombines TRBV3-1 (or the pseudogene TRBV3-2) with TRBJ2-7; D gene uncertain. V lost 1 base and J 5 bases, leaving 3 bases between the germline ends. Germline V gives CDR1 LGHDT, CDR2 YNNKEL (reference sequence). This CDR3 has 11 amino acids. The CDR3 region has the DNA TGTGCCAGCAGCCAAGGCGACGAGCAGTACTTC. Its protein is CASSQGDEQYF.

V and J are TRBV19 and TRBJ2-7; TRBD2 aligns across 7 bases. Germline V gene sequence: CDR1 LNHDA, CDR2 SQIVND (reference sequence). The CDR3 loop spans 14 amino acids. The ends lost 3 bases at V and 0 bases at J; junction bases unmatched: 2. CDR3 residues: CASSMGLLSYEQYF. As DNA, the CDR3 is TGTGCCAGTAGTATGGGACTACTCTCCTACGAGCAGTACTTC.

This chain connects TRBV7-9 to TRBJ1-2, with 8 bases that match TRBD1. The V gene end was trimmed by 3 bases and the J gene end by 0 bases; junction bases not matched to a gene: 3. Germline V CDR1 and CDR2: SEHNR, FQNEAQ (reference sequence). The CDR3 has 15 amino acids. The CDR3 reads CASSFQGAANYGYTF. DNA for the CDR3: TGTGCCAGCAGCTTCCAGGGGGCCGCTAACTATGGCTACACCTTC.

The chain couples TRBV28 to TRBJ1-5; no clear D. The CDR3 runs to 15 residues. V shed 3 bases and J shed 2 bases, with 11 bases lying between them. Germline V gene lookup returns CDR1 MDHEN and CDR2 SYDVKM. CDR3 loop: CASSFGEIGNQPQHF. The CDR3 DNA is TGTGCCAGCAGTTTTGGAGAAATAGGCAATCAGCCCCAGCATTTT.

The chain employs TRBV28 and TRBJ1-4; TRBD1 is a possible D gene (5 bases). Trimming removed 2 bases from V and 8 bases from J, with 15 bases in between. The CDR3 length is 15 residues. Per the germline V gene, CDR1 is MDHEN and CDR2 is SYDVKM. CDR3 region: CASSLGGTAVEKLFF. CDR3 DNA sequence: TGTGCCAGCAGTTTAGGCGGGACCGCCGTGGAAAAACTGTTTTTT.